This record concerns one T cell receptor beta chain sequence. What this receptor recognizes is not known. Base-call qualities are not available, and no considerably larger clone is one nucleotide away. A distance of 12 bases separates the germline ends of V and J, which lose 3 bases and 3 bases respectively. There are 14 amino acids in the CDR3, from cysteine to phenylalanine inclusive. Solely the CDR3 DNA is kept, with 42 bases framed from the first base. This sample was taken from a study of CD8 T cells in ankylosing spondylitis (dated by TCRdb to the late 2010s). Concerning the study at large: The study profiled T cell receptor beta repertoires in healthy donors and ankylosing spondylitis patients to find disease-linked TCR variants. The full study cohort comprised 25 ankylosing spondylitis patients and 110 or so healthy donors. Samples of peripheral blood were taken, and for ankylosing spondylitis patients, synovial fluid was collected as well. Broad study findings and their caveats: Some TCR beta motif variants had previously been reported in synovial fluid and blood of reactive arthritis patients, which suggested common disease-initiation mechanisms. Significant enrichment of the disease-linked clones was reported in matched synovial fluid samples from ankylosing spondylitis patients. The disease-linked clones had a CD8+ phenotype and were found at relatively low frequencies in peripheral blood. A TCR beta motif of 8 or 9 highly homologous amino acid variants appeared characteristic of blood from ankylosing spondylitis patients.

TCRdb names Illumina HiSeq 2500 as the instrument used. Quantitative 5'-RACE with molecular barcodes was used to prepare TCR beta libraries. The study's own analysis went as follows. A new computational method, built on a probabilistic model of VDJ rearrangement, was used to identify disease-linked TCR variants. The public sequencing data were trimmed at Q25 with fastp and processed into clonotypes with MiXCR by TCRdb, which kept only in-frame beta chains. Rows are combined by CDR3 protein, so each entry shows the most common genes and DNA. The V and J calls come from TCRdb's annotation, not from the publication. Counted in this sample were about 390,000 distinct CDR3 sequences; approximately 20% of them appeared once. Roughly 16% of the sample rests with the top ten.

This receptor was identified in a male donor with ankylosing spondylitis. The specimen was blood, either unsorted or a sorted T cell fraction (not recorded which). The V and J genes are TRBV12-3 or TRBV12-4 and TRBJ2-7, with TRBD1 tentatively as D gene (5 bases match). The DNA sequence is TGTGCCAGCAGTTTGGACGGACACCGCTACGAGCAGTACTTC. Protein translation: CASSLDGHRYEQYF.